These 30 T cell receptor beta chains were all obtained from the same sample, sequenced in a study of cytomegalovirus exposure and HLA in healthy donors. TCRdb's table, derived via immunoSEQ multiplex PCR, lists solely in-frame clones and lacks some. Of approximately 160,000 clones in the sample, 80% to 85% were seen once. The specimen was PBMCs. The source of these receptors is a man aged 30 to 39 in good health and CMV-seropositive.

V and J are TRBV6-5 and TRBJ1-1; D is perhaps TRBD1 (6 bases). The V end lost 0 bases, the J end lost 3 bases, and 14 bases lay between the germline ends. Germline V gene data show CDR1 as MNHEY and CDR2 as SVGAGI. The CDR3 spans 16 residues. The CDR3 loop is CASSYSRTARYTEAFF. In DNA, the CDR3 is TGTGCCAGCAGTTACTCCCGGACAGCGAGGTACACTGAAGCTTTCTTT.

The V gene is TRBV4-1, the J gene TRBJ2-7, with D maybe TRBD2 (6 bases). Trimming pared 0 bases from V and 7 bases from J, leaving 16 bases between. CDR3 size: 15 residues. The germline V gene encodes CDR1 MGHRA and CDR2 YSYEKL. CDR3 nucleotide sequence: TGCGCCAGCAGCCAAGATGGGACTCCCATGGGGGAGCAGTACTTC. It encodes CASSQDGTPMGEQYF.

This clone was counted a few times. The J gene is TRBJ2-7, the V gene TRBV2; D possibly corresponds to TRBD1 (5 bases). Trimming took 2 bases from V and 3 from J, leaving 8 bases between them. Germline CDR1 reads SNHLY; CDR2 reads FYNNEI. The CDR3 extends over 13 amino acids. The DNA for the CDR3 is TGTGCCAGCAGTGAATGGCAGGGCTACGAGCAGTACTTC. This gives the protein CASSEWQGYEQYF.

The chain couples TRBV5-1 to TRBJ1-1; a weak D match, TRBD1 (5 bases). CDR3 size: 15 residues. Trimming cost V 0 bases and J 5 bases, with 14 bases left between them. Germline V lookup: CDR1 SGHRS, CDR2 YFSETQ. The CDR3 spells CASSLDWGVRTEAFF. The DNA for the CDR3 is TGCGCCAGCAGCTTGGATTGGGGGGTTAGGACTGAAGCTTTCTTT. The entire variable domain, with the rest obtained from reference TRBV5-1 and TRBJ1-1, is as follows: KAGVTQTPRYLIKTRGQQVTLSCSPISGHRSVSWYQQTPGQGLQFLFEYFSETQRNKGNFPGRFSGRQFSNSRSEMNVSTLELGDSALYLCASSLDWGVRTEAFFGQGTRLTVV.

This sequence joins TRBV2 and TRBJ2-2; unclear D gene. Trimming cost V 5 bases and J 6 bases, with 10 bases left between them. CDR1 is SNHLY, CDR2 FYNNEI, per germline. The CDR3 totals 13 residues. This CDR3 reads CASSKGLAGELFF. CDR3 in DNA: TGTGCCAGCAGTAAAGGGCTAGCCGGGGAGCTGTTTTTT. Complete variable domain (other parts from reference TRBV2 and TRBJ2-2): EPEVTQTPSHQVTQMGQEVILRCVPISNHLYFYWYRQILGQKVEFLVSFYNNEISEKSEIFDDQFSVERPDGSNFTLKIRSTKLEDSAMYFCASSKGLAGELFFGEGSRLTVL.

The chain recombines TRBV29-1 with TRBJ2-1, with 7 bases identical to TRBD2. The V gene's germline CDR1 is SQVTM and CDR2 ANQGSEA. The V segment lost 7 bases and the J segment 8 bases; nucleotides outside the gene matches: 11. The CDR3 length is 13 residues. CDR3 amino acids: CSGGDYRWHEQFF. The CDR3 DNA reads as TGCAGCGGGGGGGACTATAGGTGGCATGAGCAGTTCTTC.

CDR3 sequence: CASSLSGSRTGELFF. In DNA, the CDR3 is TGTGCCAGCAGCTTAAGCGGGAGTCGCACCGGGGAGCTGTTTTTT. J is TRBJ2-2 and V is TRBV7-3; 7 nucleotides match TRBD2. Per germline, CDR1 SGHTA and CDR2 FQGTGA. This CDR3 is 15 amino acids long. Trimming at V came to 1 base and at J to 4 bases, leaving 3 bases not matched to a gene.

This chain connects TRBV9 to TRBJ1-5; a weak D match, TRBD1 (5 bases). This CDR3 has 15 amino acids. Germline assignment: CDR1 SGDLS and CDR2 YYNGEE. V lost 0 bases and J 5 bases, leaving 12 bases between the germline ends. CDR3 loop: CASSVDGLGDQPQHF. DNA for the CDR3: TGTGCCAGCAGCGTAGATGGATTAGGGGATCAGCCCCAGCATTTT.

The CDR3 spells CASTEGTAHEQYF. In DNA form, the CDR3 reads TGCGCCAGCACCGAGGGGACAGCGCACGAGCAGTACTTC. The V and J genes are TRBV5-1 and TRBJ2-7; 7 bases are a match to TRBD1. Per the germline V gene, CDR1 is SGHRS and CDR2 is YFSETQ. The CDR3 spans 13 residues. V was clipped by 6 bases and J by 5 bases; unmatched bases: 8.

The chain is built from TRBV9 and TRBJ1-2; 8 bases are shared with TRBD1. CDR1 is SGDLS, CDR2 YYNGEE, per germline. The CDR3 loop spans 15 amino acids. The V segment lost 3 bases and the J segment 7 bases; nucleotides outside the gene matches: 11. The CDR3 DNA reads as TGTGCCAGCAGCGAGGGGGGTGGACAGGGAAGTGGCTACACCTTC. As protein: CASSEGGGQGSGYTF.

This clone was seen a handful of times. V gene TRBV14 combines with J gene TRBJ2-3; no definite D call. Between the trimmed V and J ends, which lost 3 bases and 2 bases, there was a span of 9 bases. Looked up from germline, CDR1 is SGHDN and CDR2 is FVKESK. This CDR3 has 14 residues. The CDR3 reads CASSHPRPTDTQYF. The CDR3 DNA follows: TGTGCCAGCAGCCACCCCCGTCCCACAGATACGCAGTATTTT.

The rearrangement links TRBV18 to TRBJ2-7; D is unclear. Germline V gene sequence: CDR1 KGHSH, CDR2 LQKENI. Trimming pared 3 bases from V and 0 bases from J, leaving 6 bases between. The CDR3 covers 13 residues. CDR3 DNA: TGTGCCAGCTCACCCCCAGGCTCCTACGAGCAGTACTTC. Encoded protein: CASSPPGSYEQYF.

This chain links TRBV29-1 with TRBJ2-3; the match to TRBD1 covers 8 bases. The J segment lost 4 bases and the V segment lost 6 bases, leaving 9 bases of the junction unmatched. There are 14 residues in the CDR3. Germline CDR1 and CDR2: SQVTM and ANQGSEA. The CDR3 nucleotides read TGCAGCGTCGCGGACAGGGTAATGTCAGATACGCAGTATTTT. This codes for CSVADRVMSDTQYF.

There are a few counts of this clone. This sequence joins TRBV28 and TRBJ2-7; TRBD1 matches 9 bases. Germline CDR1 reads MDHEN; CDR2 reads SYDVKM. J was trimmed by 2 bases and V by 5 bases; bases with no gene match: 7. This CDR3 is 15 amino acids long. CDR3 in DNA: TGTGCCAGCAGTCCCTTAGGGACAGGGCCCTACGAGCAGTACTTC. Translation gives CASSPLGTGPYEQYF.

The V and J genes are TRBV7-9 and TRBJ2-3; tentative D call: TRBD2 (6 bases). Between the trimmed V and J ends, which lost 1 base and 2 bases, there was a span of 10 bases. Germline V CDR1 and CDR2: SEHNR, FQNEAQ (reference sequence). The CDR3 has 15 residues. The CDR3 protein is CASSLGSGLTDTQYF. The CDR3 DNA is TGTGCCAGCAGCTTAGGCTCGGGACTCACAGATACGCAGTATTTT.

The V call is TRBV2, the J call TRBJ2-1; 11 bases map to TRBD1. The germline CDR1 and CDR2 sequences are SNHLY and FYNNEI. V shed 8 bases, J shed 3 bases, and the junction held 6 bases outside the gene matches. The CDR3 loop spans 15 amino acids. The CDR3: CASSQGTGGYNEQFF. CDR3 in DNA: TGTGCCAGCTCTCAAGGGACAGGGGGCTACAATGAGCAGTTCTTC.

The chain carries TRBV7-3 and TRBJ2-2, with D perhaps TRBD1 (6 bases). V was clipped by 5 bases and J by 0 bases, with 10 bases between them. The CDR3 is 15 amino acids. CDR1 SGHTA and CDR2 FQGTGA come from the germline V gene. CDR3: CASSLGGTNTGELFF. The CDR3 nucleotides read TGTGCCAGCAGCCTAGGGGGTACGAACACCGGGGAGCTGTTTTTT.

The chain recombines TRBV18 with TRBJ2-2, with TRBD2 identical over 8 bases. This CDR3 is 14 amino acids long. The germline CDR1 and CDR2 sequences are KGHSH and LQKENI. The V segment lost 7 bases and the J segment 4 bases; nucleotides outside the gene matches: 5. In nucleotides, the CDR3 is TGTGCCAGCTTTCTAGCGGGCTTCACCGGGGAGCTGTTTTTT. Its protein product is CASFLAGFTGELFF.

The chain links TRBV6-5 to TRBJ2-2, with TRBD1 as a possible D gene (5 bases). The germline CDR1 and CDR2 sequences are MNHEY and SVGAGI. V was trimmed by 1 base and J by 1 base, leaving 7 bases between them. This CDR3 is 15 amino acids long. The CDR3 spells CASSYLTGNTGELFF. CDR3 DNA: TGTGCCAGCAGTTACTTAACAGGGAACACCGGGGAGCTGTTTTTT.

The chain recombines TRBV6-5 with TRBJ1-2; perhaps TRBD1 as D (5 bases). CDR3 length: 13 residues. V lost 9 bases to trimming and J lost 5 bases, with 16 bases between them. Per germline, CDR1 MNHEY and CDR2 SVGAGI. The CDR3 sequence is CASTSEGTYGYTF. Here the CDR3 DNA reads TGTGCCAGTACCTCAGAGGGGACTTATGGCTACACCTTC.

The genes are TRBV5-1 and TRBJ1-2, with 7 bases that match TRBD1. This CDR3 is 16 amino acids long. Germline V gene data show CDR1 as SGHRS and CDR2 as YFSETQ. Trimming at V came to 4 bases and at J to 2 bases, leaving 11 bases not matched to a gene. The CDR3 DNA sequence: TGCGCCAGCAGCCAAACCATGACAGGGTTCAACTATGGCTACACCTTC. This sequence encodes CASSQTMTGFNYGYTF.

This chain links TRBV11-3 with TRBJ2-1, with a tentative D call TRBD2 (5 bases). CDR3 length equals 13 residues. Germline V gene sequence: CDR1 SGHNT, CDR2 YENEEA. The V end was cut by 2 bases, the J end by 8 bases, with 10 bases between. The CDR3 region is CASSLMFGDEQFF. The CDR3 DNA is TGTGCCAGCAGCTTAATGTTCGGGGATGAGCAGTTCTTC.

The genes are TRBV5-5 and TRBJ2-2, with D possibly being TRBD1 (6 bases). Germline CDR1 and CDR2: SGHKS and YYEKEE (reference sequence). The V end was cut by 0 bases, the J end by 1 base, with 10 bases between. This CDR3 contains 16 residues. CDR3 loop: CASSLGLGQNTGELFF. The DNA of the CDR3 is TGTGCCAGCAGCTTGGGCCTGGGACAGAACACCGGGGAGCTGTTTTTT.

The chain is built from TRBV4-1 and TRBJ1-5; TRBD1 aligns across 8 bases. Trimming at V came to 5 bases and at J to 5 bases, leaving 5 bases not matched to a gene. This CDR3 spans 14 amino acids. Germline CDR1 MGHRA, CDR2 YSYEKL. The CDR3 region is CASSDGTGYQPQHF. DNA of the CDR3: TGCGCCAGCAGCGACGGGACAGGCTATCAGCCCCAGCATTTT.

The chain carries TRBV27 and TRBJ2-6; D remains ambiguous. This CDR3 comprises 14 residues. From germline, CDR1 is MNHEY and CDR2 SMNVEV (reference sequence). V was shortened by 8 bases and J by 2 bases, with 10 bases between the two germline ends. The CDR3 spells CASCSSTGANVLTF. CDR3 coding DNA: TGTGCCAGCTGCTCGAGCACTGGGGCCAACGTCCTGACTTTC.

The V gene is TRBV27, the J gene TRBJ2-1; 8 bases map to TRBD2. Germline CDR1 MNHEY, CDR2 SMNVEV (reference sequence). This CDR3 has 15 residues. The V segment lost 6 bases and the J segment 6 bases; nucleotides outside the gene matches: 10. The CDR3 is CASSPGTRAINEQFF. The DNA of the CDR3 is TGTGCCAGCAGCCCCGGGACTAGAGCAATCAATGAGCAGTTCTTC.

The rearrangement joins TRBV13 to TRBJ1-4; TRBD1 agrees at 8 bases. Germline lookup yields CDR1 PRHDT and CDR2 FYEKMQ (reference sequence). Trimming at V came to 0 bases and at J to 14 bases, leaving 8 bases not matched to a gene. This CDR3 comprises 14 residues. The CDR3 spells CASSLGLWDRNLFF. The CDR3 DNA sequence: TGTGCCAGCAGCTTAGGGCTTTGGGACAGGAATCTGTTTTTT.

V usage is TRBV18 and J usage is TRBJ1-2, with 9 bases lining up with TRBD1. The CDR3 runs 14 residues. The V gene's germline CDR1 is KGHSH and CDR2 LQKENI. The V and J ends lost 3 bases and 6 bases, in that order; junction bases with no gene match: 5. The CDR3 DNA follows: TGTGCCAGCTCACCGGGACAGGGTGAGAATGGCTACACCTTC. The encoded protein is CASSPGQGENGYTF.

The rearrangement joins TRBV4-3 to TRBJ1-4, with TRBD1 identical over 9 bases. There are 18 residues in the CDR3. V shed 0 bases and J 0 bases; nucleotides not matched to a gene: 5. The germline CDR1 and CDR2 sequences are LGHNA and YSLEER. The CDR3 coding sequence is TGCGCCAGCAGCCAAGATGGAGGGACAGGGCCAACTAATGAAAAACTGTTTTTT. Its translation is CASSQDGGTGPTNEKLFF.

V and J are TRBV7-9 and TRBJ2-7; 8 nucleotides match TRBD2. The CDR3 length is 16 residues. Trimming removed 3 bases from V and 0 bases from J; junction bases left unmatched: 7. Germline V CDR1 and CDR2: SEHNR, FQNEAQ (reference sequence). The CDR3 region is CASSFYRLATSYEQYF. CDR3 nucleotide sequence: TGTGCCAGCAGCTTCTATCGACTAGCGACCTCCTACGAGCAGTACTTC.